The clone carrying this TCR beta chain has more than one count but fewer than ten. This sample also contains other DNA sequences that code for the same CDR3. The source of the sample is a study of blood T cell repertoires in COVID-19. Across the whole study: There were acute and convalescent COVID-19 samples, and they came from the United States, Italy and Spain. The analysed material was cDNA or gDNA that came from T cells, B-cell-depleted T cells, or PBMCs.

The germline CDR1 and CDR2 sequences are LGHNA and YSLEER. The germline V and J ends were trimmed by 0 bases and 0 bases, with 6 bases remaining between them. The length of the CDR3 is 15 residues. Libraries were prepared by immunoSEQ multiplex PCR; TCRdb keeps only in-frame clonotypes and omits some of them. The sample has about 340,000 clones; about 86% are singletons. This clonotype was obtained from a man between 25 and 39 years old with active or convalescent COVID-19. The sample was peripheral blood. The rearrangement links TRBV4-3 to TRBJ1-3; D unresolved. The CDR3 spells CASSQDPGSGNTIYF. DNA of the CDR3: TGCGCCAGCAGCCAAGATCCCGGCTCTGGAAACACCATATATTTT.